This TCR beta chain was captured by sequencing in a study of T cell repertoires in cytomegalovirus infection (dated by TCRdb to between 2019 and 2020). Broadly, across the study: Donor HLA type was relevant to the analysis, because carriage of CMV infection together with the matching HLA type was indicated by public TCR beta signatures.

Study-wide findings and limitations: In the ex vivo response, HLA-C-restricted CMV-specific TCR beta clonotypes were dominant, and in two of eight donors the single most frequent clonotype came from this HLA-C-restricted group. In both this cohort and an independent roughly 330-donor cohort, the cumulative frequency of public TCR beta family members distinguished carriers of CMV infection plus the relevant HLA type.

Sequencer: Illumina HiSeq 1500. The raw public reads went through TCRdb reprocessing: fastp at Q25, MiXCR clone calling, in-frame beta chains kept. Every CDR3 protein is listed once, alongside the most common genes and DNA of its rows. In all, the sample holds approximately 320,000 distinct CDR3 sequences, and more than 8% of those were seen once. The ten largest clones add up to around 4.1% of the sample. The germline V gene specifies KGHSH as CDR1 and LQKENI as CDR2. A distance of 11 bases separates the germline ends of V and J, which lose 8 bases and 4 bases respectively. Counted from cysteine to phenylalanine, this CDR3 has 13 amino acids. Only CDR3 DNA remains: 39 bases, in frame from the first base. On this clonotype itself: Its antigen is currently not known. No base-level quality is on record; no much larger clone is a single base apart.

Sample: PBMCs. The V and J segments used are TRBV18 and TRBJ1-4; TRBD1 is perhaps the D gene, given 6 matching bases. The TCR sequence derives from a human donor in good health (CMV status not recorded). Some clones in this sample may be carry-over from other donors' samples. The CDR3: CASGGQFNEKLFF. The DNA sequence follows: TGTGCCAGCGGCGGACAGTTTAATGAAAAACTGTTTTTT.